A selection of T cell receptor beta chains follows, all from one sample in a study of cytomegalovirus exposure and HLA in healthy donors. Assay used: immunoSEQ multiplex PCR; TCRdb lists only in-frame clones, some missing. Of some 180,000 clones in the sample, roughly nine tenths were seen once. The sample consisted of PBMCs. These receptors all come from a young man in good health and CMV-seropositive. Each CDR3 is given with its conserved first and last residue. D genes are given only for firm matches. For some rows the clone size is stated as once, few or many, or as a class when expanded; others skip it.

CDR3: CASSLSGGWGDNEQFF
DNA: TGTGCCAGCAGTTTATCGGGAGGGTGGGGCGACAATGAGCAGTTCTTC
J: TRBJ2-1
V: TRBV27
D: TRBD2
size: -

CDR3: CASRAGGADTQYF
DNA: TGTGCCAGCAGGGCAGGGGGCGCAGATACGCAGTATTTT
J: TRBJ2-3
V: TRBV6-5
D: TRBD1
size: -

CDR3: CASSPITGGTNEKLFF
DNA: TGCGCCAGCAGCCCGATCACAGGGGGAACTAATGAAAAACTGTTTTTT
J: TRBJ1-4
V: TRBV5-1
D: TRBD1
size: -

CDR3: CASSLLGIGTDTQYF
DNA: TGTGCCAGCAGCCTCCTAGGGATAGGCACAGATACGCAGTATTTT
J: TRBJ2-3
V: TRBV7-2
D: -
size: -

CDR3: CAISERMDTEAFF
DNA: TGTGCCATCAGTGAGCGGATGGACACTGAAGCTTTCTTT
J: TRBJ1-1
V: TRBV10-3
D: -
size: -

CDR3: CASSLPLNPAELFF
DNA: TGTGCCAGCAGTTTACCCCTCAATCCTGCGGAGCTGTTTTTT
J: TRBJ2-2
V: TRBV28
D: -
size: -

CDR3: CSVVSFYGYTF
DNA: TGCAGCGTTGTGTCTTTCTATGGCTACACCTTC
J: TRBJ1-2
V: TRBV29-1
D: -
size: -

CDR3: CASSFSAGANYGYTF
DNA: TGTGCCAGCAGTTTTTCGGCAGGCGCTAACTATGGCTACACCTTC
J: TRBJ1-2
V: TRBV27
D: -
size: -

CDR3: CASSPSLGINEQFF
DNA: TGTGCCAGCAGCCCTTCGTTGGGAATCAATGAGCAGTTCTTC
J: TRBJ2-1
V: TRBV28
D: -
size: -

CDR3: CASSLNRYEQYF
DNA: TGTGCCAGCAGCTTAAACCGCTACGAGCAGTACTTC
J: TRBJ2-7
V: TRBV7-2
D: -
size: -

CDR3: CASSSPIGGTRQYF
DNA: TGTGCCAGCAGCTCCCCCATAGGGGGTACGAGGCAGTACTTC
J: TRBJ2-7
V: TRBV5-6
D: -
size: -

CDR3: CASTSGTGVTEAFF
DNA: TGTGCCAGCACCTCCGGGACAGGGGTCACTGAAGCTTTCTTT
J: TRBJ1-1
V: TRBV6-5
D: TRBD1
size: -

CDR3: CASSSLLAMNTEAFF
DNA: TGTGCCAGTAGTAGTTTGTTGGCGATGAACACTGAAGCTTTCTTT
J: TRBJ1-1
V: TRBV19
D: -
size: once

CDR3: CASSPPRQGPTGANVLTF
DNA: TGTGCCAGCTCACCACCTCGACAGGGACCGACTGGGGCCAACGTCCTGACTTTC
J: TRBJ2-6
V: TRBV18
D: TRBD1
size: -

CDR3: CASSLSGGLKEKLFF
DNA: TGTGCCAGCAGCTTGTCAGGGGGGCTCAAGGAAAAACTGTTTTTT
J: TRBJ1-4
V: TRBV7-9
D: TRBD1
size: -

CDR3: CASSLALAGLDTQYF
DNA: TGCGCCAGCAGCTTGGCTCTAGCGGGGTTAGATACGCAGTATTTT
J: TRBJ2-3
V: TRBV5-1
D: TRBD2
size: -

CDR3: CASIGAPVFEAFF
DNA: TGTGCCAGCATCGGGGCACCTGTATTCGAAGCTTTCTTT
J: TRBJ1-1
V: TRBV6-1
D: -
size: -

CDR3: CASSGTGVSSYQQYF
DNA: TGCGCCAGCAGCGGCACGGGAGTGAGCTCCTATCAGCAGTACTTC
J: TRBJ2-7
V: TRBV5-1
D: -
size: -

CDR3: CASSVQGASNTEAFF
DNA: TGTGCCAGTAGTGTACAGGGGGCATCAAACACTGAAGCTTTCTTT
J: TRBJ1-1
V: TRBV19
D: TRBD1
size: -

CDR3: CASRITSGGNTGELFF
DNA: TGTGCCAGCAGAATTACTAGCGGGGGGAACACCGGGGAGCTGTTTTTT
J: TRBJ2-2
V: TRBV5-4
D: TRBD2
size: -

CDR3: CASSLSRLAGGRDEQFF
DNA: TGTGCCAGCAGTTTATCCAGACTAGCGGGAGGGCGGGATGAGCAGTTCTTC
J: TRBJ2-1
V: TRBV27
D: TRBD2
size: -